Shown below are 15 T cell receptor beta chains from a single sample sequenced in a study of blood T cell repertoires in COVID-19. The table came from immunoSEQ multiplex PCR; TCRdb's copy has only in-frame clones and leaves some out. The sample lists a few hundred thousand clones, 80% to 90% occurring once. The specimen sequenced was PBMCs or T cells enriched from blood (not recorded which). All receptors come from a man aged 30-40 years who had recovered from COVID-19.

The rearrangement uses TRBV9 and TRBJ2-3; perhaps TRBD2 as D (6 bases). The CDR3 consists of 16 residues. V shed 0 bases and J shed 0 bases, with 11 bases lying between them. Germline V gene data show CDR1 as SGDLS and CDR2 as YYNGEE. The CDR3: CASSVGTSSSTDTQYF. Here the CDR3 DNA reads TGTGCCAGCAGCGTAGGTACTAGCTCTAGCACAGATACGCAGTATTTT.

The chain recombines TRBV5-1 with TRBJ1-2, with D possibly matching TRBD1 (5 bases). Germline loops: CDR1 SGHRS, CDR2 YFSETQ. CDR3 size: 13 residues. V was shortened by 0 bases and J by 5 bases, with 8 bases between the two germline ends. In DNA form, the CDR3 reads TGCGCCAGCAGCTTGGCAGGGATATATGGCTACACCTTC. It translates to CASSLAGIYGYTF.

V usage is TRBV2 and J usage is TRBJ1-5; D is perhaps TRBD1 (5 bases). Per germline, CDR1 SNHLY and CDR2 FYNNEI. V lost 6 bases and J lost 3, with 18 bases in between. CDR3 length: 16 amino acids. The CDR3: CASRSQGQGHNQPQHF. The CDR3, as DNA: TGTGCCAGCAGGTCCCAAGGCCAGGGTCACAATCAGCCCCAGCATTTT.

The chain combines TRBV6-1 with TRBJ2-7; no definite D call. The CDR3 length is 14 residues. Germline loops: CDR1 MNHNS, CDR2 SASEGT. V lost 2 bases and J lost 4, with 12 bases in between. The CDR3 protein is CASSEMPGRYEQYF. In nucleotides, the CDR3 is TGTGCCAGCAGTGAAATGCCAGGAAGATACGAGCAGTACTTC.

The rearrangement joins TRBV28 to TRBJ2-5; D might be TRBD2 (6 bases). Germline V gives CDR1 MDHEN, CDR2 SYDVKM. This CDR3 is 14 amino acids long. The V end was cut by 2 bases, the J end by 5 bases, with 12 bases between. The CDR3 region is CASSLTGGGETQYF. CDR3 nucleotides: TGTGCCAGCAGTTTAACCGGGGGAGGTGAGACCCAGTACTTC.

The rearrangement links TRBV4-1 to TRBJ1-2; 7 nucleotides align to TRBD1. The V gene end was trimmed by 1 base and the J gene end by 6 bases; junction bases not matched to a gene: 14. This CDR3 spans 17 amino acids. Germline CDR1 is MGHRA and CDR2 is YSYEKL. The CDR3 region has the DNA TGCGCCAGCAGCCAAGGCTTTAAAGGACAGGAGTGGAATGGCTACACCTTC. Its protein product is CASSQGFKGQEWNGYTF.

The chain recombines TRBV30 with TRBJ1-2; 8 bases fit TRBD1. Per the germline V gene, CDR1 is GTSNPN and CDR2 is SVGIG (reference sequence). V shed 2 bases and J 0 bases; nucleotides not matched to a gene: 2. The CDR3 covers 14 residues. The CDR3 bases are TGTGCCTGGAGTCGGGACAGGACTAACTATGGCTACACCTTC. It codes for CAWSRDRTNYGYTF.

This chain links TRBV29-1 with TRBJ2-7; D may be TRBD1 (6 bases). The CDR3 runs to 13 residues. The V gene's germline CDR1 is SQVTM and CDR2 ANQGSEA. V was clipped by 7 bases and J by 0 bases, with 13 bases between them. The CDR3 coding sequence is TGCAGCGCCCGAACAGGGTCCTCCTACGAGCAGTACTTC. Protein product: CSARTGSSYEQYF.

The CDR3 region is CATSRPTGAGNTIYF. The CDR3 DNA is TGTGCCACCAGCAGACCGACAGGGGCTGGAAACACCATATATTTT. The chain recombines TRBV15 with TRBJ1-3; TRBD1 matches at 8 bases. V trimming: 2 bases; J trimming: 2 bases; junction bases outside the gene matches: 2. This CDR3 region has 15 residues. Germline CDR1 reads LNHNV; CDR2 reads YYDKDF (reference sequence).

This clone was counted a single time. V gene TRBV7-3 combines with J gene TRBJ1-1; 9 nucleotides align to TRBD1. In germline, CDR1 is SGHTA, CDR2 FQGTGA. V lost 5 bases and J lost 4; bases outside the gene matches: 8. The length of the CDR3 is 15 residues. CDR3: CASSLQGAMGTEAFF. The CDR3 region has the DNA TGTGCCAGCAGCCTACAGGGGGCCATGGGCACTGAAGCTTTCTTT.

The table lists this clone with a count of one. The chain has TRBV9 and TRBJ2-1; 14 bases fit TRBD2. The trim removed 0 bases at V and 11 bases at J, leaving 13 bases unmatched. The germline V gene encodes CDR1 SGDLS and CDR2 YYNGEE. CDR3 size: 18 residues. DNA of the CDR3: TGTGCCAGCAGCGTAGGTGGGACTAGCGGGAGAGGGAGGGGTCAGCAGTTCTTC. Residues: CASSVGGTSGRGRGQQFF.

CDR3: CASSQGGVATPLHF. The CDR3 nucleotides are TGCGCCAGCAGCCAAGGGGGGGTGGCGACACCCCTCCACTTT. The J gene is TRBJ1-6, the V gene TRBV4-3; TRBD1 might be the D (5 bases). CDR1 and CDR2 from the germline V gene are LGHNA and YSLEER. V dropped 1 base and J dropped 11 bases, with 12 bases sitting between them. This CDR3 is 14 amino acids long.

The V gene is TRBV6-5, the J gene TRBJ2-2; TRBD2 is a possible D gene (6 bases). CDR1 is MNHEY, CDR2 SVGAGI, per germline. This CDR3 has 13 amino acids. Trimming left V 6 bases short and J 5 bases short, with 10 bases between. The CDR3 loop is CASSRLVTGELFF. In DNA, the CDR3 is TGTGCCAGCAGCCGACTAGTAACCGGGGAGCTGTTTTTT.

V gene TRBV29-1 combines with J gene TRBJ2-7; possibly TRBD2 for D (6 bases). CDR1 is SQVTM, CDR2 ANQGSEA, per germline. The germline V and J ends were trimmed by 4 bases and 0 bases, with 13 bases remaining between them. This CDR3 is 14 amino acids long. CDR3 sequence: CSVAGRQVSYEQYF. CDR3 bases: TGCAGCGTTGCGGGGAGGCAGGTCTCCTACGAGCAGTACTTC.

The chain is built from TRBV6-5 and TRBJ1-2, with TRBD1 identical over 10 bases. The CDR3 consists of 14 residues. Germline CDR1 MNHEY, CDR2 SVGAGI. J lost 6 bases, V lost 6 bases, and 7 bases had no gene match. Here the CDR3 reads CASSGTGDKDGYTF. Here the CDR3 DNA reads TGTGCCAGCAGCGGGACAGGGGATAAAGATGGCTACACCTTC.